The clone carrying this T cell receptor beta chain was seen a handful of times. Antigen specificity is unknown. The record originates from a study of T-cell memory formation after mild COVID-19. Study-level information: Most TCR clusters belonged to a single donor. Study-level points and caveats: Pre-infection memory harbored some responding clones, suggesting cross-reactive memory joined. For contracting clones, CD4+ ones sat mainly in CM and EM, CD8+ in EMRA.

The CDR3 is 15 amino acids. Germline CDR1 reads LNHNV; CDR2 reads YYDKDF (reference sequence). V lost 0 bases to trimming and J lost 6 bases; unmatched junction nucleotides: 7. Using constant-segment primers, 5'RACE produced TCR alpha and TCR beta cDNA libraries carrying sample barcodes and UMIs. TCRdb fed the 5' RACE reads into MiXCR, producing one record per CDR3 protein. The sample lists around 450,000 distinct CDR3 sequences; 24% were seen once. The chain employs TRBV15 and TRBJ2-7, with 8 bases identical to TRBD2. The TCR originated in an adult woman who had mild COVID-19 (a few samples of this study predate the infection). Cell type and time point are not known. The sequencing input was PBMCs or a T cell subset sorted from them (not recorded which). The CDR3, as DNA: TGTGCCACCAGCAGAGAGGGACTAGACCTCTCCGAGCAGTACTTC. It encodes CATSREGLDLSEQYF. Together with reference TRBV15 and TRBJ2-7, the CDR3 gives the full variable domain: DAMVIQNPRYQVTQFGKPVTLSCSQTLNHNVMYWYQQKSSQAPKLLFHYYDKDFNNEADTPDNFQSRRPNTSFCFLDIRSPGLGDTAMYLCATSREGLDLSEQYFGPGTRLTVT.